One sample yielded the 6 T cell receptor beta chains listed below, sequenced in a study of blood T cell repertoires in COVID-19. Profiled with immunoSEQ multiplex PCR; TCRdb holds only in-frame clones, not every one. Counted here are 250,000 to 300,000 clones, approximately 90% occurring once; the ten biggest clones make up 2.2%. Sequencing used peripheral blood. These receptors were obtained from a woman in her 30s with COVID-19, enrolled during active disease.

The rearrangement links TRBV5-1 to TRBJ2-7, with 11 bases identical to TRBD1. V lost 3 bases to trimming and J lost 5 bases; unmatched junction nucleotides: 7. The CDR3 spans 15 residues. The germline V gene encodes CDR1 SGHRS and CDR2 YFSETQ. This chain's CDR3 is CASSSMGQGENEQYF. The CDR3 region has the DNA TGCGCCAGCAGCTCGATGGGACAGGGGGAAAACGAGCAGTACTTC.

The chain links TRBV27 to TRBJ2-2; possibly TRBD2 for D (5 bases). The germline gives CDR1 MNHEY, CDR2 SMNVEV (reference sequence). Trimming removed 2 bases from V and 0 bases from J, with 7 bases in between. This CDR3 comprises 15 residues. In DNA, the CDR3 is TGTGCCAGCAGTTTAGCTAGCCCGAACACCGGGGAGCTGTTTTTT. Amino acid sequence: CASSLASPNTGELFF.

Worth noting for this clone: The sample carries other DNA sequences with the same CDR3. CDR3 amino acids: CAWSGENYGYTF. CDR3 coding DNA: TGTGCCTGGAGTGGAGAGAACTATGGCTACACCTTC. The chain uses TRBV30 and TRBJ1-2; D is unclear. The V end lost 1 base, the J end lost 2 bases, and 5 bases lay between the germline ends. The CDR3 has 12 amino acids. The V gene's germline CDR1 is GTSNPN and CDR2 SVGIG (reference sequence).

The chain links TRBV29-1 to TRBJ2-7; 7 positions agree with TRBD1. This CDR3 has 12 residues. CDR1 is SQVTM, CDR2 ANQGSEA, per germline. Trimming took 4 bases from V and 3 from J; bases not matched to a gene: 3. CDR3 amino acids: CSVGQGNYEQYF. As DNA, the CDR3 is TGCAGCGTTGGACAGGGAAACTACGAGCAGTACTTC.

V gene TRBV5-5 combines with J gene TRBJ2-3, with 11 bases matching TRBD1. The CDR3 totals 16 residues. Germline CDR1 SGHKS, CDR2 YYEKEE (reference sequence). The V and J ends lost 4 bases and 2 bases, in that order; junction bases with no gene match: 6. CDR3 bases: TGTGCCAGCAGCCCCCGGACAGGGGGCTCCACAGATACGCAGTATTTT. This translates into CASSPRTGGSTDTQYF.

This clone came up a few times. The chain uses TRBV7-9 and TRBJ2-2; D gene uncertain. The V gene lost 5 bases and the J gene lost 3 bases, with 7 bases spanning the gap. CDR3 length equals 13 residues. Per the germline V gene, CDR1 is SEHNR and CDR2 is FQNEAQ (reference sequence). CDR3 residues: CASSLSYTGELFF. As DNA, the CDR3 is TGTGCCAGCAGCCTCTCGTACACCGGGGAGCTGTTTTTT.